This T cell receptor beta chain was found in a study of identical twins. About this clonotype itself: A read error is possible here, since a much larger clone lies one base away.

The CDR3 runs to 16 residues. CDR1 is LGHNA, CDR2 YNFKEQ, per germline. The germline V and J ends were trimmed by 0 bases and 11 bases, with 22 bases remaining between them. TCRdb redid the calling of the 5' RACE reads with MiXCR, one entry per CDR3 protein. The sample shows 1.5 million to 2 million distinct CDR3 sequences, more than 30% of them seen only once. The V gene is TRBV4-2, the J gene TRBJ2-5, with D possibly being TRBD2 (6 bases). The receptor was derived from a newborn girl in good health. Specimen: cord blood. The DNA for the CDR3 is TGTGCCAGCAGCCAAGAGGGGGGACTTACCTACAATGAGCAGTACTTC. Residues: CASSQEGGLTYNEQYF.